This TCR beta chain is from a study of tumor-infiltrating lymphocytes in primary liver carcinoma. The wider study: These were node-negative, non-metastatic T1-T3 tumors of roughly 4.2 to 10 cm.

Germline V lookup: CDR1 SGHAT, CDR2 FQNNGV. The V and J ends lost 9 bases and 3 bases respectively, with 24 bases between them. The length of the CDR3 is 16 residues. Using a constant-region primer together with ProtoScript II reverse transcriptase, TCR beta cDNA was made from 500 to 650 ng of total RNA. Libraries for TCR beta were built through three nested multiplex PCR rounds, which together made up a slightly modified ARM-PCR procedure. A C-beta reverse primer and TRBV1-TRBV30 forward primers served in each of the first two PCR rounds, at ten to eleven cycles apiece. Via MiXCR, TCRdb re-called the multiplex PCR reads, giving one row per CDR3 protein. The sample lists around 78,000 distinct CDR3 sequences, 65% to 75% occurring once. Unsorted bulk tissue, 20-30 mg of it, served as the source for co-extraction of RNA and DNA.

The sequence was obtained from a woman aged 55-70 years with primary liver carcinoma and hepatitis B virus infection. The chain joins TRBV11-2 to TRBJ2-7; D is ambiguous. Sequencing input: liver tumor tissue from sampling region 4. Subset reported: tumor region T4, right-lateral pole. CDR3 in DNA: TGTGCCAGGGGATCCTTAACCTCCGGGTTCAACTACGAGCAGTACTTC. It specifies CARGSLTSGFNYEQYF.